This entry lists 27 T cell receptor beta chains sequenced from one sample in a study of prognosis after radiotherapy for stage I lung cancer (dated by TCRdb to the early 2020s). Data came from an Illumina HiSeq 3000. Two rounds of multiplex PCR were performed to amplify the TCR beta CDR3 region from genomic DNA. In the first PCR round, primers specific to each TRBV and TRBJ gene were used, and the primer sequences were filed in Chinese patent CN105087789A. TCRdb ran its own pipeline on the public reads, namely fastp trimming at Q25 and MiXCR clone calling, and kept in-frame beta chains. When rows share a CDR3 protein, they turn into one entry using the most common DNA and genes. Present in this sample are 30,000 or so distinct CDR3 sequences, 31% of which were seen just once. The ten largest clones capture roughly 12% of the sample. Specimen: PBMCs, collected before or after stereotactic body radiation therapy (not recorded which). These receptors came from a donor over 45 with non-small cell lung cancer.

This clonotype is labeled as medium-sized (0.01 to 0.1%). The V gene is TRBV27, the J gene TRBJ2-1; D remains ambiguous. This CDR3 contains 12 residues. Germline V gives CDR1 MNHEY, CDR2 SMNVEV (reference sequence). V lost 6 bases, J lost 3 bases, and 6 bases lay in between. CDR3 region: CASRQFYNEQFF. The CDR3 bases are TGTGCCAGCAGGCAATTCTACAATGAGCAGTTCTTC.

This sequence joins TRBV20-1 and TRBJ1-1, with 9 bases lining up with TRBD1. V shed 1 base, J shed 3 bases, and the junction held 9 bases outside the gene matches. Germline V CDR1 and CDR2: DFQATT, SNEGSKA (reference sequence). The CDR3 length is 16 residues. The CDR3 DNA reads TGCAGTGCTAGAGTCATTGGACAGGGGTTATACACTGAAGCTTTCTTT. This translates into CSARVIGQGLYTEAFF.

This clonotype was detected many times. The chain couples TRBV28 to TRBJ2-5; a possible D gene is TRBD2 (5 bases). The germline V gene encodes CDR1 MDHEN and CDR2 SYDVKM. The CDR3 runs 15 residues. The V gene lost 4 bases and the J gene lost 5 bases, with 17 bases spanning the gap. The CDR3 bases are TGTGCCAGCAGTTCCTCCGAGGTCGGGGTTGAGACCCAGTACTTC. This codes for CASSSSEVGVETQYF.

The table lists this clonotype with many counts. The J gene is TRBJ1-2, the V gene TRBV24-1, with TRBD1 identical over 8 bases. The CDR3 consists of 14 residues. Trimming at V came to 3 bases and at J to 3 bases, leaving 2 bases not matched to a gene. Germline CDR1 reads KGHDR; CDR2 reads SFDVKD. CDR3 DNA sequence: TGTGCCACCAGTGATCCGACAGGGGACTATGGCTACACCTTC. This encodes CATSDPTGDYGYTF.

The rearrangement links TRBV5-1 to TRBJ1-2, with D hard to call. The germline V gene has CDR1 SGHRS and CDR2 YFSETQ. The CDR3 is made up of 13 amino acids. V lost 0 bases and J 8 bases, leaving 11 bases between the germline ends. This CDR3 reads CASSLAWTQGYTF. The DNA for the CDR3 is TGCGCCAGCAGCTTGGCTTGGACGCAAGGCTACACCTTC.

There are many counts of this clonotype. The gene calls are TRBV6-5 and TRBJ2-2; D gene ambiguous. The CDR3 runs to 15 residues. Per the germline V gene, CDR1 is MNHEY and CDR2 is SVGAGI. Between the trimmed V and J ends, which lost 0 bases and 2 bases, there was a span of 7 bases. The CDR3 spells CASSYSSLNTGELFF. CDR3 bases: TGTGCCAGCAGTTACTCTTCCCTCAACACCGGGGAGCTGTTTTTT.

In this sample, this clonotype turned up many times. This could be a read error, since a much larger clone is one nucleotide away. This chain connects TRBV9 to TRBJ2-1; D is undetermined. Germline V CDR1 and CDR2: SGDLS, YYNGEE. Trimming took 0 bases from V and 4 from J, leaving 11 bases between them. The CDR3 has 15 amino acids. The CDR3 region has the DNA TGTGCCAGCAGCGTAGGGGCAGCTGGGTACAATGAGCAGTTCTTC. This codes for CASSVGAAGYNEQFF.

There are many counts of this clonotype. This rearrangement joins TRBV27 to TRBJ2-3; 7 nucleotides match TRBD1. V shed 2 bases and J 8 bases; nucleotides not matched to a gene: 10. In germline, CDR1 is MNHEY, CDR2 SMNVEV (reference sequence). The CDR3 covers 15 residues. Here the CDR3 DNA reads TGTGCCAGCAGTTTAGGAACAGGGGCTATCGGTACGCAGTATTTT. Translating it yields CASSLGTGAIGTQYF.

This clonotype was observed at least ten times. The chain combines TRBV7-9 with TRBJ2-5; D is possibly TRBD1 (6 bases). Germline V CDR1 and CDR2: SEHNR, FQNEAQ (reference sequence). V dropped 0 bases and J dropped 1 base, with 12 bases sitting between them. The CDR3 is made up of 16 amino acids. CDR3 sequence (DNA): TGTGCCAGCAGCTTAGCGGGACACCGAGCCCAAGAGACCCAGTACTTC. Translating it yields CASSLAGHRAQETQYF. Together with reference TRBV7-9 and TRBJ2-5, the CDR3 gives the full variable domain: DTGVSQNPRHKITKRGQNVTFRCDPISEHNRLYWYRQTLGQGPEFLTYFQNEAQLEKSRLLSDRFSAERPKGSFSTLEIQRTEQGDSAMYLCASSLAGHRAQETQYFGPGTRLLVL.

As regards this clonotype: A much larger clonotype is one base distant, so this may be a read error. V and J are TRBV6-9 and TRBJ2-5, with 11 nucleotides matching TRBD1. In germline, CDR1 is MNHGY, CDR2 SVAAGI. J lost 4 bases, V lost 3 bases, and 7 bases had no gene match. The CDR3 has 16 residues. The CDR3 nucleotides read TGTGCCAGCAGTTACGTGGGGACAGGGGGGGGAGAGACCCAGTACTTC. Translated, it gives CASSYVGTGGGETQYF.

Concerning this clonotype itself: One end of the junction does not line up with germline, which may come from a read error. The chain links TRBV7-9 to TRBJ2-6; D might be TRBD1 or TRBD2, each matching 5 bases. The CDR3 length is 17 residues. The germline gives CDR1 SEHNR, CDR2 FQNEAQ (reference sequence). The CDR3 region has the DNA TGTGCCAGCAGCTTAGGGACGGACTTGAGTGGGGCCAACGTCCCGACTTTC. Residues: CASSLGTDLSGANVPTF.

This clonotype was seen repeatedly, ten times or more. The chain links TRBV5-6 to TRBJ2-7, with a weak D call TRBD2 (6 bases). This CDR3 comprises 15 residues. Germline V lookup: CDR1 SGHDT, CDR2 YYEEEE. V was pared by 4 bases and J by 2 bases, with 16 bases between. CDR3 residues: CASSPLPGSPYEQYF. CDR3 nucleotide sequence: TGTGCCAGCAGCCCGCTACCCGGGAGCCCCTACGAGCAGTACTTC.

By proportion, this clonotype is medium-sized. J is TRBJ1-2 and V is TRBV19; maybe TRBD1 (5 bases). Trimming left V 4 bases short and J 4 bases short, with 16 bases between. CDR1 and CDR2 (germline): LNHDA, SQIVND (reference sequence). The CDR3 has 15 amino acids. CDR3 region: CASSKTTEGSYGYTF. The CDR3 DNA follows: TGTGCCAGTAGTAAGACAACCGAGGGGAGCTATGGCTACACCTTC. Based on the CDR3 plus reference TRBV19 and TRBJ1-2, the full variable domain is DGGITQSPKYLFRKEGQNVTLSCEQNLNHDAMYWYRQDPGQGLRLIYYSQIVNDFQKGDIAEGYSVSREKKESFPLTVTSAQKNPTAFYLCASSKTTEGSYGYTFGSGTRLTVV.

Ten or more counts support this clonotype. The V call is TRBV6-1, the J call TRBJ2-2; D remains ambiguous. CDR1 and CDR2 (germline): MNHNS, SASEGT. The CDR3 covers 16 residues. Between the trimmed V and J ends, which lost 6 bases and 0 bases, there was a span of 14 bases. The DNA of the CDR3 is TGTGCCAGCAGGCCTCCTGGGAACGCGAACACCGGGGAGCTGTTTTTT. Its protein product is CASRPPGNANTGELFF.

DNA for the CDR3: TGTGCCAGCAGTTTATCTAGCGGGCCCCGGGTGGAGACCCAGTACTTC. This translates into CASSLSSGPRVETQYF. The chain has TRBV12-3 or TRBV12-4 and TRBJ2-5; TRBD2 aligns across 8 bases. V lost 2 bases and J lost 5; bases outside the gene matches: 10. CDR3 length equals 16 residues.

At least ten counts were recorded for this clonotype. This chain links TRBV7-2 with TRBJ1-1; 7 bases are a match to TRBD1. After removal of 5 bases from V and 5 bases from J, the junction contained 11 bases not matched to a gene. This CDR3 has 15 residues. Looked up from germline, CDR1 is SGHTA and CDR2 is FQGNSA. The CDR3 region is CASSRDGGQLTEAFF. CDR3 nucleotides: TGTGCCAGCAGCCGAGACGGGGGACAGTTAACTGAAGCTTTCTTT.

The chain joins TRBV6-1 to TRBJ2-7, with D perhaps TRBD1 (5 bases). Germline V CDR1 and CDR2: MNHNS, SASEGT. Trimming removed 6 bases from V and 5 bases from J, with 17 bases in between. There are 14 residues in the CDR3. The DNA for the CDR3 is TGTGCCAGCAGCTTGTGGCAGGGAAGTAACGAGCAGTACTTC. Amino acids: CASSLWQGSNEQYF.

In its sample, this clonotype was seen many times. V is TRBV27 and J is TRBJ2-1; 8 nucleotides line up with TRBD1. The CDR3 is 14 residues long. The germline CDR1 and CDR2 sequences are MNHEY and SMNVEV (reference sequence). Trimming took 6 bases from V and 4 from J; bases not matched to a gene: 5. The CDR3 sequence: CASRPGQEYNEQFF. The CDR3 region has the DNA TGTGCCAGCAGGCCGGGACAGGAGTACAATGAGCAGTTCTTC.

The chain carries TRBV11-2 and TRBJ1-2; D is possibly TRBD1 (5 bases). Germline V CDR1 and CDR2: SGHAT, FQNNGV. The CDR3 loop spans 15 amino acids. Deletions cut 5 bases from V and 0 bases from J, with 13 bases between. The CDR3 here is CASSQRLTANYGYTF. The CDR3 DNA is TGTGCCAGCAGCCAGAGGCTGACAGCTAACTATGGCTACACCTTC.

V and J are TRBV6-5 and TRBJ1-6; D is ambiguous. V was trimmed by 2 bases and J by 6 bases, leaving 8 bases between them. This CDR3 region has 14 residues. Germline-derived CDR1 and CDR2 are MNHEY and SVGAGI. The DNA for the CDR3 is TGTGCCAGCAGTTACGAACCCGGTAATTCACCCCTCCACTTT. It translates to CASSYEPGNSPLHF.

A note on this clonotype: A read error is the likely source, as a far larger clone sits one nucleotide away. The V and J genes are TRBV6-6 and TRBJ2-7, with 7 bases aligning to TRBD2. CDR1 and CDR2 (germline): MNHNY, SVGAGI (reference sequence). Germline trimming cut 0 bases from V and 6 bases from J; bases unmatched to any gene: 2. The CDR3 consists of 13 residues. CDR3: CASSYSTSFEQYF. Here the CDR3 DNA reads TGTGCCAGCAGTTACTCGACTAGCTTCGAGCAGTACTTC.

As to this clonotype: Just one base apart from a much larger clone, this may be a read error. The chain uses TRBV6-2 or TRBV6-3 and TRBJ1-4; the match to TRBD1 covers 7 bases. Per germline, CDR1 MNHEY and CDR2 SVGEGT. The CDR3 consists of 19 residues. V was clipped by 2 bases and J by 7 bases; unmatched bases: 19. The CDR3 DNA sequence: TGTGCCAGCAGTTACCGCCCACCTCCCGGACAGGTCTTAGGTGAAAAACTGTTTTTT. Its translation: CASSYRPPPGQVLGEKLFF.

The chain recombines TRBV19 with TRBJ1-3, with 7 bases lining up with TRBD1. Trimming took 8 bases from V and 0 from J; bases not matched to a gene: 4. Germline assignment: CDR1 LNHDA and CDR2 SQIVND (reference sequence). The CDR3 is 14 amino acids. CDR3 nucleotides: TGTGCCAGTGGGGGACAGAACTCTGGAAACACCATATATTTT. Translation gives CASGGQNSGNTIYF.

Details on this clonotype: This sequence is one base from a far larger clone and is likely a read error. The chain is built from TRBV7-2 and TRBJ2-4; no firm D call. The tail of the sequence fits TRBJ2-1 better, so the J call may be wrong. The V gene's germline CDR1 is SGHTA and CDR2 FQGNSA. This CDR3 is built from 13 residues. CDR3 in DNA: TGTGCCAGCAGCACGGGCCCCGTCCGTGAGCAGTTCTTC. This sequence encodes CASSTGPVREQFF.

On this clonotype: A much larger clonotype is one base distant, so this may be a read error. CDR3 DNA: TGTGCCAGCAGCCGACAGGGGGCACGAACTCAGCCCAAGCATTTT. Protein: CASSRQGARTQPKHF. The chain employs TRBV6-2 or TRBV6-3 and TRBJ1-5, with 10 bases lining up with TRBD1. The germline gives CDR1 MNHEY, CDR2 SVGEGT. CDR3 size: 15 residues.

This clonotype was detected ten times or more. The chain has TRBV7-2 and TRBJ1-5; D may be TRBD1 (5 bases). CDR1 is SGHTA, CDR2 FQGNSA, per germline. The CDR3 is 14 amino acids. The V end was cut by 0 bases, the J end by 3 bases, with 6 bases between. The CDR3 loop is CASSLAGVNQPQHF. In DNA form, the CDR3 reads TGTGCCAGCAGCTTAGCAGGGGTCAATCAGCCCCAGCATTTT.

The sample holds many counts of this clonotype. CDR3 protein: CASSGRSGITEAFF. The CDR3 region has the DNA TGTGCCAGCAGTGGGAGGTCCGGGATCACTGAAGCTTTCTTT. The genes are TRBV2 and TRBJ1-1; D is ambiguous. Germline CDR1 and CDR2: SNHLY and FYNNEI. The CDR3 runs 14 residues. The germline V and J ends were trimmed by 4 bases and 4 bases, with 13 bases remaining between them.